The clone carrying this TCR beta chain turned up a few times. TCR beta CDR3 regions were amplified from RNA transcripts. Primed by the HTBI set, a first-round RT-PCR was run on the TCR CDR3. TCRdb processed the multiplex PCR reads anew with MiXCR; each CDR3 protein has one entry. The repertoire holds around 420,000 distinct CDR3 sequences, with 15% to 18% as singletons. This entry comes from a study of T cells in Graves' hyperthyroidism and ophthalmopathy. Study information: The blood sample was taken at first diagnosis, before treatment began.

The CDR3 is made up of 15 amino acids. Trimming took 4 bases from V and 0 from J, leaving 10 bases between them. Germline V gene lookup returns CDR1 LNHDA and CDR2 SQIVND (reference sequence). This sequence originates from a woman in her late teens or twenties with Graves' hyperthyroidism. Sequencing was done on a sample of blood. The chain is built from TRBV19 and TRBJ1-3; TRBD1 is a possible D gene (5 bases). As DNA, the CDR3 is TGTGCCAGTAGTACCCAGGGCTCCTCTGGAAACACCATATATTTT. Its protein product is CASSTQGSSGNTIYF.